This T cell receptor (beta chain) was profiled in a study of a mutant IDH1 vaccine in newly diagnosed glioma. Across the study: Of the patients given treatment, roughly 60% were male and approximately 38% were female, and a mean age of around 41 years was recorded. Prior therapy was radiotherapy, temozolomide, or both; most received both. Findings of the study overall: Changes in the top peripheral T cell clonotypes seemingly had no bearing on pseudoprogression.

Note on this clone: Its target is not known.

Generated by immunoSEQ multiplex PCR, the TCRdb table keeps only in-frame clones and is missing some. In the table there are 40,000 to 45,000 clones, approximately 76% of which are singletons. Time point here: week 23, last vaccination. Topical imiquimod was applied with each vaccine dose, which held 300 ug of mutant IDH1 20-mer peptide. The study enrolled donors with new WHO grade 3 or 4 IDH1-mutant, ATRX-lost astrocytomas. The sequence was obtained from a man in his fifties or sixties with glioma. The sample in question was PBMCs, obtained from a glioma patient whose treatment included an IDH1 peptide vaccine.

The CDR3: CASSSGTYGYTF. The CDR3 bases are TGTGCCAGCAGCTCAGGGACCTATGGCTACACCTTC. This rearrangement joins TRBV5-6 to TRBJ1-2; D is possibly TRBD1 (5 bases). The ends were cut back, 3 bases at V and 4 bases at J, with 7 bases in the middle. The CDR3 spans 12 residues. Looked up from germline, CDR1 is SGHDT and CDR2 is YYEEEE.